The T cell receptor beta chain described here comes from a study of T cells in localized non-small cell lung cancer. Study outcomes and limitations: Sequence data derive from only one tumor region, so heterogeneity remains possible. Longer overall survival was linked to higher blood T cell density. Median detection of top 100 tumor clones in adjacent lung was around 57 clones. Uninvolved adjacent lung, not tumor, had the highest T cell clonality.

CDR1 is LNHDA, CDR2 SQIVND, per germline (reference sequence). J gave up 2 bases and V 6 bases, and 5 bases lay outside the gene matches. CDR3 length: 14 residues. This clone occurred once. Its target is not known. The repertoire was sequenced with immunoSEQ multiplex PCR; TCRdb's copy has only in-frame clones and lacks some. The sample records some 41,000 clones, 75% to 85% being singletons. Source: PBMCs, taken before any cancer treatment. This chain uses TRBV19 with TRBJ2-5, with TRBD1 matching 8 bases. The sequence came from a man aged 40-75 years with stage II lung adenocarcinoma. CDR3 amino acids: CASSQQGAQETQYF. The CDR3 DNA sequence: TGTGCCAGTAGCCAGCAGGGGGCTCAAGAGACCCAGTACTTC.